The 5 T cell receptor beta chains given below trace back to one sample, sequenced in a study of regulatory T cells in long-lasting Graves disease. Sequencing libraries for TCR beta were prepared with iRepertoire HTBI primers and Arm-PCR of CDR3 regions. Using its own MiXCR run on the multiplex PCR reads, TCRdb lists one record per CDR3 protein. Of 400,000 to 600,000 distinct CDR3 sequences listed, 20% to 25% were seen once; the top ten hold over 6%. The sample's time point: persistent/refractory GD, antithyroid drugs over 5 years with positive TRAb. PBMC-extracted RNA yielded the TCR library. The sample in question was peripheral blood mononuclear cells (PBMCs), obtained when the disease was refractory, from a patient treated with antithyroid drugs. The receptors were gathered from a female donor with Graves disease.

This clonotype has at least ten counts. V gene TRBV20-1 combines with J gene TRBJ1-5; 7 bases are shared with TRBD1. Germline CDR1 reads DFQATT; CDR2 reads SNEGSKA (reference sequence). The CDR3 sequence is 14 residues long. The V and J ends lost 6 bases and 3 bases, in that order; junction bases with no gene match: 8. For the CDR3, the DNA is TGCAGTGCGTCCTCAGGGGGTTACAATCAGCCCCAGCATTTT. Its protein is CSASSGGYNQPQHF.

Ten or more counts support this clonotype. The chain joins TRBV5-1 to TRBJ1-1; TRBD1 agrees at 10 bases. The CDR3 runs 14 residues. In germline, CDR1 is SGHRS, CDR2 YFSETQ. Unmatched junction bases numbered 10, after V lost 4 bases and J lost 10 bases. The CDR3 sequence: CASSVTGTGDRAFF. The CDR3 bases are TGCGCCAGCAGCGTCACCGGGACAGGGGATCGAGCTTTCTTT.

V usage is TRBV4-1 and J usage is TRBJ2-5; D is possibly TRBD1 or TRBD2 (5 bases each). Germline assignment: CDR1 MGHRA and CDR2 YSYEKL. CDR3 length: 15 residues. With 4 bases removed from V and 1 base from J, the gap between germline ends came to 13 bases. The CDR3 here is CASSPRDGTQETQYF. CDR3 DNA sequence: TGCGCCAGCAGCCCCAGGGACGGCACCCAAGAGACCCAGTACTTC.

This clonotype was seen a few times. The chain has TRBV6-1 and TRBJ2-6; possibly TRBD2 for D (5 bases). This CDR3 comprises 11 residues. CDR1 MNHNS and CDR2 SASEGT come from the germline V gene. The V gene lost 11 bases and the J gene lost 5 bases, with 7 bases spanning the gap. The CDR3 loop is CAAGRANVLTF. CDR3 coding DNA: TGTGCCGCGGGTAGGGCCAACGTCCTGACTTTC.

The V and J genes are TRBV6-1 and TRBJ2-7, with 7 bases that match TRBD2. The CDR3 totals 15 residues. J lost 0 bases, V lost 6 bases, and 8 bases had no gene match. Germline CDR1 reads MNHNS; CDR2 reads SASEGT. CDR3 DNA: TGTGCCAGCAGCCTTTTTAGCGGGTACTCCTACGAGCAGTACTTC. This translates into CASSLFSGYSYEQYF.